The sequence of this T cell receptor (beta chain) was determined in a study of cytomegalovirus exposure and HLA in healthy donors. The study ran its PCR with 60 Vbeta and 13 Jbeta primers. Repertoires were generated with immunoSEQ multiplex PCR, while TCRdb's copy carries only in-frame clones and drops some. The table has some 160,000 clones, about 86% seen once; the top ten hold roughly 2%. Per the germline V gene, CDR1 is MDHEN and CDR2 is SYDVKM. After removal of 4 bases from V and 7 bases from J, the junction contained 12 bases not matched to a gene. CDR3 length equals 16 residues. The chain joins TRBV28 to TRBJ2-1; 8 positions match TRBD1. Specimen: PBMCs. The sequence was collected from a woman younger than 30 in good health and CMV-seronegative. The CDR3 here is CASSSRQGTHGNEQFF. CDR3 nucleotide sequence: TGTGCCAGCAGTTCTCGACAGGGGACCCACGGGAATGAGCAGTTCTTC.